This is a list of T cell receptor beta chains from one sample in a study of T cell responses to AZD1222 COVID-19 vaccine. Profiled with immunoSEQ multiplex PCR; TCRdb holds only in-frame clones, not every one. This sample has about 120,000 clones; 70% to 90% occur once, and the top ten carry roughly 3.9%. The sample consisted of peripheral blood, taken on day 0 of MenACWY control vaccination. These receptors all stem from an adult in good health. The CDR3 runs from the conserved cysteine through the conserved F or W. Each record gives: clone size, V gene, J gene, D gene, CDR3 DNA, CDR3 protein. A D gene is named only where the DNA matches it firmly. Rows may omit the clone size; those that give it use once, few, many or a size class.

size: NA
V: TRBV27
J: TRBJ2-2
D: TRBD1
DNA: TGTGCCAGCAGTTTATTACAGGGGGCCGCCGGGGAGCTGTTTTTT
CDR3: CASSLLQGAAGELFF

size: NA
V: TRBV7-6
J: TRBJ2-2
D: NA
DNA: TGTGCCAGCAGCTTAAGAGCCGGTACGAACACCGGGGAGCTGTTTTTT
CDR3: CASSLRAGTNTGELFF

size: NA
V: TRBV3-1/TRBV3-2
J: TRBJ1-1
D: NA
DNA: TGTGCCAGCATCGGAGGGGGACACACTGAAGCTTTCTTT
CDR3: CASIGGGHTEAFF

size: NA
V: TRBV9
J: TRBJ2-1
D: TRBD2
DNA: TGTGCCAGCAGCGTAGACCCTAGCGGGGGGAGCTCCTACAATGAGCAGTTCTTC
CDR3: CASSVDPSGGSSYNEQFF

size: NA
V: TRBV14
J: TRBJ1-1
D: NA
DNA: TGTGCCAGCAGCCAAGGCCGGGTAACTGAAGCTTTCTTT
CDR3: CASSQGRVTEAFF

size: NA
V: TRBV7-2
J: TRBJ1-2
D: NA
DNA: TGTGCCAGCAGCTTAGTGGGAGTTGGGGGTGGCTACACCTTC
CDR3: CASSLVGVGGGYTF

size: NA
V: TRBV6-5
J: TRBJ2-7
D: NA
DNA: TGTGCCAGCAGCCGGGCCGACGGCACCTACGAGCAGTACTTC
CDR3: CASSRADGTYEQYF

size: few
V: TRBV9
J: TRBJ2-4
D: NA
DNA: TGTGCCAGCAGCGTAGGAGTCAGTTGGGAGCAGTACTTC
CDR3: CASSVGVSWEQYF

size: few
V: TRBV30
J: TRBJ1-4
D: NA
DNA: TGTGCCTGGAAGGAGGGAAACTATGAAAAACTGTTTTTT
CDR3: CAWKEGNYEKLFF

size: NA
V: TRBV5-5
J: TRBJ1-1
D: NA
DNA: TGTGCCAGCAGCCGACAGGTTCCCGGCACTGAAGCTTTCTTT
CDR3: CASSRQVPGTEAFF

size: few
V: TRBV28
J: TRBJ1-2
D: NA
DNA: TGTGCCAGCAGTTCAGGGTGGGACTATGGCTACACCTTC
CDR3: CASSSGWDYGYTF

size: NA
V: TRBV19
J: TRBJ2-7
D: NA
DNA: TGTGCCAGTAGCGCAAGGACGAGCGGACGGTCCGAGCAGTACTTC
CDR3: CASSARTSGRSEQYF

size: NA
V: TRBV16
J: TRBJ1-1
D: NA
DNA: TGTGCCAGCAGCCAATCGAGGGCAGGGAAAGCTTTCTTT
CDR3: CASSQSRAGKAFF

size: NA
V: TRBV7-8
J: TRBJ2-1
D: NA
DNA: TGTGCCAGCAGCTTATTCGGGGTGTCCTACAATGAGCAGTTCTTC
CDR3: CASSLFGVSYNEQFF

size: NA
V: TRBV5-5
J: TRBJ1-3
D: TRBD1
DNA: TGTGCCAGCAGCTCAGAACTTCGGACAGGGCTCTCTGGAAACACCATATATTTT
CDR3: CASSSELRTGLSGNTIYF

size: once
V: TRBV11-1
J: TRBJ1-2
D: NA
DNA: TGTGCCAGCAGCTTCCGACGGGACTATGGCTACACCTTC
CDR3: CASSFRRDYGYTF

size: NA
V: TRBV11-2
J: TRBJ2-7
D: TRBD1
DNA: TGTGCCAGCAGCCATGGGACAGGGGGGTACGAGCAGTACTTC
CDR3: CASSHGTGGYEQYF

size: NA
V: TRBV2
J: TRBJ2-4
D: NA
DNA: TGTGCCAGCAGTGAGCAGGGAACACTAGCCAAAAACATTCAGTACTTC
CDR3: CASSEQGTLAKNIQYF

size: once
V: TRBV19
J: TRBJ1-1
D: NA
DNA: TGTGCCAGTAGTCTGTCAGGGCGAAACACTGAAGCTTTCTTT
CDR3: CASSLSGRNTEAFF

size: NA
V: TRBV5-1
J: TRBJ1-6
D: TRBD1
DNA: TGCGCCAGCAGCTTCCGGGACAGCGACCGTTCACCCCTCCACTTT
CDR3: CASSFRDSDRSPLHF

size: NA
V: TRBV24-1
J: TRBJ1-1
D: TRBD1
DNA: TGTGCCACCAGTGGCCAGGGGGCGCGGGAAGCTTTCTTT
CDR3: CATSGQGAREAFF

size: NA
V: TRBV3-1/TRBV3-2
J: TRBJ1-1
D: NA
DNA: TGTGCCAGCAGCCGCGGGACACCGTCTAGGACTGAAGCTTTCTTT
CDR3: CASSRGTPSRTEAFF

size: NA
V: TRBV18
J: TRBJ1-3
D: NA
DNA: TGTGCCAGCTCGCCCCAGGGATCCTCTGGAAACACCATATATTTT
CDR3: CASSPQGSSGNTIYF

size: NA
V: TRBV12-3/TRBV12-4
J: TRBJ2-7
D: NA
DNA: TGTGCCAGCAGTTTGTTTCACGAGGCTGAGGAGTACTTC
CDR3: CASSLFHEAEEYF

size: NA
V: TRBV5-1
J: TRBJ1-4
D: TRBD1
DNA: TGCGCCAGCAGCTGGGGGACAGCAACTAATGAAAAACTGTTTTTT
CDR3: CASSWGTATNEKLFF

size: once
V: TRBV30
J: TRBJ1-5
D: NA
DNA: TGTGCCTGGAGTCAACTAGGGGATAGCAATCAGCCCCAGCATTTT
CDR3: CAWSQLGDSNQPQHF

size: NA
V: TRBV25-1
J: TRBJ1-2
D: NA
DNA: TGTGCCAGCAGTGAATCTGCCAGCGCAAACTATGGCTACACCTTC
CDR3: CASSESASANYGYTF

size: NA
V: TRBV28
J: TRBJ2-5
D: NA
DNA: TGTGCCACCCCGGGGCAGGCCCAAGAGACCCAGTACTTC
CDR3: CATPGQAQETQYF

size: NA
V: TRBV4-1
J: TRBJ2-6
D: NA
DNA: TGCGCCAGCAGCCAATTAGGGAAACGCTCTGGGGCCAACGTCCTGACTTTC
CDR3: CASSQLGKRSGANVLTF

size: NA
V: TRBV27
J: TRBJ2-2
D: NA
DNA: TGTGCCAGCAGGGGTGGAAGGACCGGGGAGCTGTTTTTT
CDR3: CASRGGRTGELFF

size: NA
V: TRBV19
J: TRBJ1-5
D: TRBD1
DNA: TGTGCCAGTAGAGCTAGACAGGGGAAAGACAATCAGCCCCAGCATTTT
CDR3: CASRARQGKDNQPQHF

size: NA
V: TRBV5-1
J: TRBJ2-7
D: NA
DNA: TGCGCCAGCAGCGGCAACGGGGAGATCTACGAGCAGTACTTC
CDR3: CASSGNGEIYEQYF

size: NA
V: TRBV7-8
J: TRBJ1-2
D: TRBD1
DNA: TGTGCCAGCAGCCCGGGGGGACAGGGGACTTTTAACTATGGCTACACCTTC
CDR3: CASSPGGQGTFNYGYTF

size: few
V: TRBV9
J: TRBJ1-2
D: NA
DNA: TGTGCCAGCAGCGTAAACCAGGCCAACTATGGCTACACCTTC
CDR3: CASSVNQANYGYTF

size: NA
V: TRBV19
J: TRBJ2-1
D: NA
DNA: TGTGCCAGTAGCGTCATGGGAGCAAATGAGCAGTTCTTC
CDR3: CASSVMGANEQFF

size: NA
V: TRBV9
J: TRBJ2-3
D: NA
DNA: TGTGCCAGCAGCGCCCTACAGCGGGGCACAGATACGCAGTATTTT
CDR3: CASSALQRGTDTQYF

size: NA
V: TRBV5-1
J: TRBJ1-2
D: TRBD1
DNA: TGCGCCAGCAGCTTGGAGGGCAGGGGGCGAAATGGCTACACCTTC
CDR3: CASSLEGRGRNGYTF

size: NA
V: TRBV6-5
J: TRBJ2-2
D: NA
DNA: TGTGCCAGCGTAGACTGGAGCACCGGGGAGCTGTTTTTT
CDR3: CASVDWSTGELFF

size: NA
V: TRBV2
J: TRBJ1-5
D: NA
DNA: TGTGCCAGCAGTGGCGGGGTCATGGGCAATCAGCCCCAGCATTTT
CDR3: CASSGGVMGNQPQHF

size: NA
V: TRBV14
J: TRBJ2-1
D: NA
DNA: TGTGCCAGCAGCCAGACTACTAGCCTCTCGAAGTTCTTC
CDR3: CASSQTTSLSKFF

size: NA
V: TRBV7-7
J: TRBJ2-5
D: TRBD1
DNA: TGTGCCAGCAGCTTAGTGGACAGGGACCAAGAGACCCAGTACTTC
CDR3: CASSLVDRDQETQYF

size: NA
V: TRBV7-2
J: TRBJ1-2
D: NA
DNA: TGTGCCAGCAGCTTAGCGGGACATACCAACTATGGCTACACCTTC
CDR3: CASSLAGHTNYGYTF

size: NA
V: TRBV28
J: TRBJ1-2
D: NA
DNA: TGTGCCAGCAGTTCCCCCCTCAGGCAGGGCTTCAACAGCAACTATGGCTACACCTTC
CDR3: CASSSPLRQGFNSNYGYTF

size: once
V: TRBV6-5
J: TRBJ1-3
D: NA
DNA: TGTGCCAGCACCGCGTCTTTCTCTGGAAACACCATATATTTT
CDR3: CASTASFSGNTIYF

size: NA
V: TRBV27
J: TRBJ2-5
D: NA
DNA: TGTGCCAGCAGTTCACTGGGGGGGCCCCAAGAGACCCAGTACTTC
CDR3: CASSSLGGPQETQYF

size: NA
V: TRBV18
J: TRBJ1-5
D: NA
DNA: TGTGCCAGCTCAGCCCGGGACGGTAGCAATCAGCCCCAGCATTTT
CDR3: CASSARDGSNQPQHF

size: NA
V: TRBV18
J: TRBJ1-6
D: NA
DNA: TGTGCCAGCTCACCTGTAGGAACAAATAATTCACCCCTCCACTTT
CDR3: CASSPVGTNNSPLHF

size: NA
V: TRBV5-1
J: TRBJ1-2
D: TRBD1
DNA: TGCGCCAGCAGCTTGGATGGCAGGGGGCCTTCGAACTATGGCTACACCTTC
CDR3: CASSLDGRGPSNYGYTF